This T cell receptor beta chain originates from a study of beta chain features in type 1 diabetes. Study-level results: TCRB CDR3 length was moderately but significantly reduced in all four CD4+ subsets of Type 1 diabetes patients. Small HLA sub-analyses could not settle whether HLA shapes TCRB rearrangement. Healthy donors had naive, central memory and Treg TCRB repertoires that appeared less similar than those seen among patients. Shorter templates may be favored by PCR, equally so in patients and controls.

The CDR3 loop spans 13 amino acids. V gave up 4 bases and J gave up 2 bases; unmatched junction bases: 0. In germline, CDR1 is MGHDK, CDR2 SYGVNS. This clone was found a few times. Antigen: not known. What was sequenced were expressed TCRB transcripts, since all of the isolated RNA had been reverse transcribed. The assay was immunoSEQ multiplex PCR, and TCRdb's table has in-frame clones only and misses some. The sample has roughly 150,000 clones; roughly 60% are singletons. This receptor was taken from a man aged 30 to 39 with type 1 diabetes. Sequenced input: naive CD4+ T cells from blood. The chain has TRBV25-1 and TRBJ2-7, with 9 bases that match TRBD2. CDR3 residues: CASSVAGAYEQYF. DNA for the CDR3: TGTGCCAGCAGTGTAGCGGGGGCCTACGAGCAGTACTTC.